The T cell receptor (beta chain) under discussion was sequenced for a study of blood T cell repertoires in COVID-19. Study summary: The study drew acute and convalescent COVID-19 samples from the United States, Italy and Spain. Sources were T cells, B-cell-depleted T cells, or PBMCs; the material itself was cDNA or gDNA.

Study processing details: Reference gene primer amplification gave estimated nucleated cell counts. Generated by immunoSEQ multiplex PCR, the TCRdb table keeps only in-frame clones and is missing some. D and trimming were read from the DNA, whereas the V and J calls and clone size are those reported in that table. The sample includes 90,000 or so clones, around 90% seen only once; the top ten take approximately 16%. The V end lost 5 bases, the J end lost 11 bases, and 22 bases lay between the germline ends. The CDR3 sequence is 16 residues long. The V gene's germline CDR1 is SEHNR and CDR2 FQNEAQ (reference sequence). Seattle-derived patients entered the study during active infection and were followed longitudinally.

This sequence joins TRBV7-9 and TRBJ1-6, with D tentatively TRBD1 (5 bases). Sequenced material: peripheral blood. The origin of this receptor is a woman aged 55-69 years with COVID-19, enrolled during active disease. The CDR3 bases are TGTGCCAGCAGCGAAGGCAGGGAGGTACAGCGCCCACCCCTCCACTTT. This gives the protein CASSEGREVQRPPLHF.